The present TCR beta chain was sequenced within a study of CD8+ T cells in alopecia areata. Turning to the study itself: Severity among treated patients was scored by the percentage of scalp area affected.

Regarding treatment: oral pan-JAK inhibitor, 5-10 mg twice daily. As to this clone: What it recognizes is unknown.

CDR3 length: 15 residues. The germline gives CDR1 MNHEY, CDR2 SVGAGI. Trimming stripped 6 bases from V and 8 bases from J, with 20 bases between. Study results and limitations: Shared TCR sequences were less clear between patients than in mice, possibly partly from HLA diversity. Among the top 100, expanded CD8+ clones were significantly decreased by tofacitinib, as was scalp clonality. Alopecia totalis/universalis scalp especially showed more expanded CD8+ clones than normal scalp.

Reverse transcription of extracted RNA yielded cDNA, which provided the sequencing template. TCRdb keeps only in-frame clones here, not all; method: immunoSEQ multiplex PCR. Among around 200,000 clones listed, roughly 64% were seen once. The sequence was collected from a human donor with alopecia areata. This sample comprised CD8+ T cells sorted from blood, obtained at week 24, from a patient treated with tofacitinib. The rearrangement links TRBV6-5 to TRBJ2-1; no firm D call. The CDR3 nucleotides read TGTGCCAGCAGCCTCGCCGAATCTAGAGACTATGAGCAGTTCTTC. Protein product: CASSLAESRDYEQFF.